Below are 23 T cell receptor beta chains sequenced from a single sample in a study of cytomegalovirus exposure and HLA in healthy donors. PCR involved 60 Vbeta and 13 Jbeta primers. The assay was immunoSEQ multiplex PCR, and TCRdb's table has in-frame clones only and misses some. This table has 100,000 or so clones, about 80% appearing once. The specimen sequenced was PBMCs. The receptors shown here come from a man aged 25 to 40 in good health and CMV-seropositive.

The chain carries TRBV29-1 and TRBJ2-2; 7 nucleotides agree with TRBD1. CDR1 is SQVTM and CDR2 is ANQGSEA in the germline V gene. The CDR3 spans 14 residues. The J segment lost 7 bases and the V segment lost 4 bases, leaving 9 bases of the junction unmatched. The CDR3 protein is CSVGGRQGSGELFF. The CDR3 coding sequence is TGCAGCGTTGGGGGAAGACAGGGCAGCGGGGAGCTGTTTTTT.

The genes are TRBV7-2 and TRBJ2-5; TRBD2 matches at 11 bases. The length of the CDR3 is 16 residues. CDR1 and CDR2 from the germline V gene are SGHTA and FQGNSA. Losses at the gene ends were 4 bases for V and 5 bases for J; bases not matched to a gene: 9. The CDR3 DNA sequence: TGTGCCAGCAGCTATCCTGGGACTAGCGGCCACGAGACCCAGTACTTC. Translated, it gives CASSYPGTSGHETQYF. The full variable domain, in which reference TRBV7-2 and TRBJ2-5 provide the parts outside the CDR3, is GAGVSQSPSNKVTEKGKDVELRCDPISGHTALYWYRQSLGQGLEFLIYFQGNSAPDKSGLPSDRFSAERTGGSVSTLTIQRTQQEDSAVYLCASSYPGTSGHETQYFGPGTRLLVL.

J is TRBJ1-4 and V is TRBV9, with a possible D match to TRBD1 (6 bases). Trimming stripped 0 bases from V and 7 bases from J, with 13 bases between. The CDR3 is made up of 15 amino acids. Germline loops: CDR1 SGDLS, CDR2 YYNGEE. CDR3 DNA: TGTGCCAGCAGCGTAGAGACAGGAAACGCTGAAAAACTGTTTTTT. As protein: CASSVETGNAEKLFF.

The V gene is TRBV4-1, the J gene TRBJ1-5; D remains unclear. The V gene's germline CDR1 is MGHRA and CDR2 YSYEKL. V dropped 0 bases and J dropped 3 bases, with 12 bases sitting between them. The CDR3 has 16 residues. In nucleotides, the CDR3 is TGCGCCAGCAGCCAAGAGGTCTCGGTCTCCAATCAGCCCCAGCATTTT. Translated, it gives CASSQEVSVSNQPQHF.

This clone was detected once. V and J are TRBV5-8 and TRBJ2-5; 11 bases are a match to TRBD2. The germline CDR1 and CDR2 sequences are SGHTS and YDEGEE. The CDR3 is 15 amino acids. With 0 bases clipped from V and 7 bases from J, the junction kept 5 bases outside the gene matches. The CDR3 region is CASSLARLAGGTQYF. The CDR3 DNA reads as TGTGCCAGCAGCTTGGCTCGTCTAGCGGGGGGGACCCAGTACTTC.

The genes are TRBV28 and TRBJ2-7; maybe TRBD1 (5 bases). V lost 6 bases and J lost 2, with 11 bases in between. The CDR3 sequence is 13 residues long. Germline V CDR1 and CDR2: MDHEN, SYDVKM. CDR3 bases: TGTGCCAGCAGGGCTTCAGGGACCTACGAGCAGTACTTC. Residues: CASRASGTYEQYF. Using reference TRBV28 and TRBJ2-7 for the parts outside the CDR3, the full variable domain is DVKVTQSSRYLVKRTGEKVFLECVQDMDHENMFWYRQDPGLGLRLIYFSYDVKMKEKGDIPEGYSVSREKKERFSLILESASTNQTSMYLCASRASGTYEQYFGPGTRLTVT.

The chain joins TRBV14 to TRBJ1-1, with 11 bases matching TRBD1. In germline, CDR1 is SGHDN, CDR2 FVKESK. The junction had 10 bases not matched to a gene; V was cut back by 4 bases and J by 0 bases. The CDR3 has 18 amino acids. The CDR3, as DNA: TGTGCCAGCAGCCGGGTTCGGACAGGGGGCGGCATGAACACTGAAGCTTTCTTT. It translates to CASSRVRTGGGMNTEAFF.

The chain carries TRBV15 and TRBJ1-5, with a tentative D call TRBD1 (5 bases). Germline V gives CDR1 LNHNV, CDR2 YYDKDF (reference sequence). V was pared by 4 bases and J by 0 bases, with 13 bases between. This CDR3 comprises 16 residues. The CDR3, as DNA: TGTGCCACCAGCACCAGACCAGGGTATAGCAATCAGCCCCAGCATTTT. Protein sequence: CATSTRPGYSNQPQHF.

V is TRBV5-1 and J is TRBJ2-3; 11 bases line up with TRBD1. The CDR3 runs to 17 residues. The V gene's germline CDR1 is SGHRS and CDR2 YFSETQ. V shed 3 bases, J shed 5 bases, and the junction held 11 bases outside the gene matches. The chain's CDR3 is CASSSLGTGGGQDTQYF. The CDR3 coding sequence is TGCGCCAGCAGCTCCCTCGGGACAGGGGGTGGTCAAGATACGCAGTATTTT.

The chain joins TRBV18 to TRBJ2-1; tentatively, D is TRBD2 (5 bases). Germline V gene sequence: CDR1 KGHSH, CDR2 LQKENI. The CDR3 is 14 amino acids. V lost 2 bases, J lost 7 bases, and 12 bases lay in between. The CDR3 DNA sequence: TGTGCCAGCTCACCATGGGGAACGGGGAATGAGCAGTTCTTC. Translating gives CASSPWGTGNEQFF.

This sequence joins TRBV7-9 and TRBJ2-4, with 7 bases that match TRBD1. After removal of 1 base from V and 8 bases from J, the junction contained 11 bases not matched to a gene. Germline values: CDR1 SEHNR, CDR2 FQNEAQ (reference sequence). The CDR3 consists of 16 residues. The CDR3 here is CASSLGQGVATDIQYF. CDR3 nucleotides: TGTGCCAGCAGCTTAGGGCAGGGGGTTGCTACGGACATTCAGTACTTC.

CDR3 protein: CASSSEGAVEKLFF. In DNA, the CDR3 is TGTGCCAGCAGCTCGGAAGGGGCTGTTGAAAAACTGTTTTTT. The rearrangement links TRBV6-5 to TRBJ1-4; a weak D match, TRBD1 (5 bases). The CDR3 is made up of 14 amino acids. Trimming pared 6 bases from V and 7 bases from J, leaving 15 bases between. Germline V gene sequence: CDR1 MNHEY, CDR2 SVGAGI.

This chain uses TRBV6-1 with TRBJ1-1; TRBD1 might be the D (5 bases). V was clipped by 0 bases and J by 3 bases, with 8 bases between them. Looked up from germline, CDR1 is MNHNS and CDR2 is SASEGT. The CDR3 runs 14 residues. The CDR3 region is CASSEAGGYTEAFF. The CDR3 DNA reads as TGTGCCAGCAGTGAAGCTGGGGGGTACACTGAAGCTTTCTTT.

The gene calls are TRBV5-1 and TRBJ2-5; tentatively, D is TRBD1 (5 bases). CDR3 length equals 14 residues. With 0 bases removed from V and 5 bases from J, the gap between germline ends came to 11 bases. Germline V gives CDR1 SGHRS, CDR2 YFSETQ. The CDR3 region has the DNA TGCGCCAGCAGCTTGGGGACATTCCGGGAGACCCAGTACTTC. This gives the protein CASSLGTFRETQYF.

V is TRBV27 and J is TRBJ2-1; a weak D match, TRBD2 (6 bases). Per the germline V gene, CDR1 is MNHEY and CDR2 is SMNVEV (reference sequence). This CDR3 contains 17 residues. Trimming removed 4 bases from V and 0 bases from J, with 16 bases in between. CDR3 sequence (DNA): TGTGCCAGCAGTTCCCGTAGCGGTAGCAACTCCTACAATGAGCAGTTCTTC. Protein sequence: CASSSRSGSNSYNEQFF.

The J gene is TRBJ1-6, the V gene TRBV4-2, with TRBD1 matching over 7 bases. The V segment lost 0 bases and the J segment 4 bases; nucleotides outside the gene matches: 6. Germline assignment: CDR1 LGHNA and CDR2 YNFKEQ. The CDR3 is made up of 17 amino acids. This CDR3 is CASSQDLDRVYNSPLHF. DNA of the CDR3: TGTGCCAGCAGCCAAGATTTAGACAGGGTTTATAATTCACCCCTCCACTTT.

The chain joins TRBV10-3 to TRBJ2-5; D is uncertain. Trimming took off 4 bases at V and 0 bases at J, with 6 bases between the two ends. The germline V gene encodes CDR1 ENHRY and CDR2 SYGVKD. This CDR3 has 13 residues. The CDR3 DNA reads TGTGCCATCAGTGGGGCAGACCAAGAGACCCAGTACTTC. Amino acid sequence: CAISGADQETQYF.

The chain carries TRBV19 and TRBJ2-5, with TRBD2 matching 7 bases. Germline loops: CDR1 LNHDA, CDR2 SQIVND (reference sequence). The CDR3 is 16 amino acids. V lost 1 base to trimming and J lost 3 bases; unmatched junction nucleotides: 8. CDR3 sequence: CASSIAQRGGKETQYF. The CDR3 nucleotides are TGTGCCAGTAGTATAGCCCAGCGGGGTGGAAAAGAGACCCAGTACTTC.

The chain recombines TRBV2 with TRBJ2-5; D remains unclear. V lost 4 bases and J lost 3, with 12 bases in between. CDR1 is SNHLY and CDR2 is FYNNEI in the germline V gene. The CDR3 has 14 amino acids. CDR3 in amino acids: CASSAGSSKETQYF. The CDR3 DNA is TGTGCCAGCAGTGCCGGGTCATCAAAAGAGACCCAGTACTTC. The variable domain in full, completed from reference TRBV2 and TRBJ2-5, reads EPEVTQTPSHQVTQMGQEVILRCVPISNHLYFYWYRQILGQKVEFLVSFYNNEISEKSEIFDDQFSVERPDGSNFTLKIRSTKLEDSAMYFCASSAGSSKETQYFGPGTRLLVL.

V gene TRBV4-2 combines with J gene TRBJ1-2; perhaps TRBD1 as D (6 bases). CDR3 length: 17 residues. V gave up 0 bases and J gave up 4 bases, with 18 bases separating them. Germline CDR1 reads LGHNA; CDR2 reads YNFKEQ. The CDR3 DNA sequence: TGTGCCAGCAGCCAAGACCATAGGGGGACCTCTGGCTATGGCTACACCTTC. As protein: CASSQDHRGTSGYGYTF.

Notes on this clone: An end of the junction does not agree with germline; a read error may underlie this. The chain couples TRBV29-1 to TRBJ2-4; a possible D gene is TRBD1 (7 bases). The germline gives CDR1 SQVTM, CDR2 ANQGSEA. The CDR3 consists of 13 residues. In DNA form, the CDR3 reads TGCAGCGTCGAAGCCCAGGGGGGAAACATTCAGTACTTC. This gives the protein CSVEAQGGNIQYF.

The chain joins TRBV5-1 to TRBJ2-5; TRBD2 matches at 10 bases. The CDR3 contains 18 residues. J was trimmed by 7 bases and V by 3 bases; bases with no gene match: 18. CDR1 and CDR2 (germline): SGHRS, YFSETQ. CDR3 DNA sequence: TGCGCCAGCAGCTATCCCAACCCTAGTCTAGCGGGAGTTGCGACCCAGTACTTC. The encoded protein is CASSYPNPSLAGVATQYF.

This chain joins TRBV20-1 and TRBJ1-2; tentative D call: TRBD1 (5 bases). The CDR3 spans 11 residues. Germline V gene sequence: CDR1 DFQATT, CDR2 SNEGSKA (reference sequence). V dropped 2 bases and J dropped 6 bases, with 7 bases sitting between them. Here the CDR3 reads CSARRGNGYTF. CDR3 DNA: TGCAGTGCTAGAAGGGGCAATGGCTACACCTTC.